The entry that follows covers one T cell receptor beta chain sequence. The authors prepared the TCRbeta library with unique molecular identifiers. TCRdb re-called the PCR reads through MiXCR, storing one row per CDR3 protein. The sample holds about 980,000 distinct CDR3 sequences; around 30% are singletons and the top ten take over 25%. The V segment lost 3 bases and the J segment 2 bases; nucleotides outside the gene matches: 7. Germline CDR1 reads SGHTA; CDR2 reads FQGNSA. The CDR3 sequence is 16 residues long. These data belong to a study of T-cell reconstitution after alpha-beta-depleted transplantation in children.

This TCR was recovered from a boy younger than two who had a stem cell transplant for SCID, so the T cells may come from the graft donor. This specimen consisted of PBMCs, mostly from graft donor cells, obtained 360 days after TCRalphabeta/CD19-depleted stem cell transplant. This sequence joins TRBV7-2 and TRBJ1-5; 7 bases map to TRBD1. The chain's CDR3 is CASSFFVGQRNQPQHF. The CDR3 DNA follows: TGTGCCAGCAGCTTCTTTGTGGGACAGCGCAATCAGCCCCAGCATTTT.